There are a few counts of the clone carrying this TCR beta chain. Antigen unknown. A second PCR of roughly 7 to 11 cycles used a sample-barcoded 5' primer and a J-beta primer mix. The study obtained at least 2.5 million CDR3-containing paired-end reads from every sample. TCRdb re-analysed the 5' RACE reads in MiXCR, keeping a single row per CDR3 protein. The sample holds roughly 830,000 distinct CDR3 sequences, approximately 59% seen once. This sample was taken from a study of blood T cells in healthy people across ages. Study-level results: Reliance upon unsorted PBMCs precluded definitive naive versus antigen-experienced comparison.

This CDR3 is built from 12 residues. V lost 0 bases to trimming and J lost 10 bases, with 8 bases between them. In germline, CDR1 is SGDLS, CDR2 YYNGEE. Source material: blood. The clonotype comes from a man aged 25 to 40 in good health. This chain connects TRBV9 to TRBJ2-1; D is perhaps TRBD1 (5 bases). CDR3 sequence reads: CASSVVGVEQFF. In DNA, the CDR3 is TGTGCCAGCAGCGTAGTAGGGGTCGAGCAGTTCTTC.